The 20 T cell receptor beta chains below come from one sample, sequenced in a study of cytomegalovirus exposure and HLA in healthy donors. The PCR made use of 60 Vbeta and 13 Jbeta primers. Clones were sequenced by immunoSEQ multiplex PCR, and TCRdb holds only the in-frame ones, with some missing. The table lists a few hundred thousand clones, around 83% of them singletons. The sequencing sample was made of PBMCs. The receptors shown here come from a girl aged 10 to 17 in good health and CMV-seronegative.

Only one count was recorded for this clone. The gene calls are TRBV5-8 and TRBJ2-5; D might be TRBD2 (5 bases). CDR1 and CDR2 (germline): SGHTS, YDEGEE. The CDR3 runs 15 residues. V was pared by 7 bases and J by 5 bases, with 21 bases between. In DNA form, the CDR3 reads TGTGCCAGCCGGAGGAGGCCCGCGGACCGGGAGACCCAGTACTTC. This gives the protein CASRRRPADRETQYF.

The CDR3 sequence: CASSPGTAYFSGNTIYF. The CDR3 DNA reads TGTGCCAGCTCCCCCGGGACAGCCTATTTCTCTGGAAACACCATATATTTT. The V and J genes are TRBV18 and TRBJ1-3; 7 nucleotides agree with TRBD1. The CDR3 is made up of 17 amino acids. The ends lost 6 bases at V and 0 bases at J; junction bases unmatched: 11. Looked up from germline, CDR1 is KGHSH and CDR2 is LQKENI.

The chain is built from TRBV4-2 and TRBJ2-5, with 7 bases aligning to TRBD1. The end of the DNA is better explained by TRBJ2-7, so the J call may be wrong. The CDR3 runs 19 residues. Looked up from germline, CDR1 is LGHNA and CDR2 is YNFKEQ. CDR3 in amino acids: CASSLRYPPPGQKTYEQYF. The CDR3 DNA follows: TGTGCCAGCAGTCTACGATACCCCCCCCCGGGACAGAAGACCTACGAGCAGTACTTC.

V gene TRBV5-1 combines with J gene TRBJ1-6; D call uncertain. CDR1 is SGHRS and CDR2 is YFSETQ in the germline V gene. This CDR3 is built from 16 residues. Trimming removed 0 bases at V and 1 base at J, with 8 bases between. This CDR3 is CASSLASGSYNSPLHF. Here the CDR3 DNA reads TGCGCCAGCAGCTTGGCCTCGGGGTCCTATAATTCACCCCTCCACTTT.

This rearrangement joins TRBV6-5 to TRBJ2-7, with TRBD1 matching over 7 bases. This CDR3 comprises 14 residues. Germline trimming cut 0 bases from V and 6 bases from J; bases unmatched to any gene: 5. Germline assignment: CDR1 MNHEY and CDR2 SVGAGI. CDR3 protein: CASSYSGQASEQYF. CDR3 DNA sequence: TGTGCCAGCAGTTACTCAGGACAGGCTTCCGAGCAGTACTTC.

The rearrangement uses TRBV5-1 and TRBJ1-2; 10 nucleotides line up with TRBD1. CDR3 length equals 14 residues. Germline V lookup: CDR1 SGHRS, CDR2 YFSETQ. Unmatched junction bases numbered 3, after V lost 4 bases and J lost 3 bases. As DNA, the CDR3 is TGCGCCAGCAGCCTGGGGACAGGGGACTATGGCTACACCTTC. Its translation is CASSLGTGDYGYTF.

The chain couples TRBV6-6 to TRBJ1-1; D not certain. The CDR3 spans 12 residues. The germline gives CDR1 MNHNY, CDR2 SVGAGI (reference sequence). V was trimmed by 7 bases and J by 3 bases, leaving 9 bases between them. CDR3: CASTRGYTEAFF. CDR3 nucleotides: TGTGCCAGCACCCGCGGGTACACTGAAGCTTTCTTT.

In this sample, this clone turned up a few times. This rearrangement joins TRBV9 to TRBJ2-3; D is undetermined. Per germline, CDR1 SGDLS and CDR2 YYNGEE. The CDR3 is 15 amino acids. Deletions cut 0 bases from V and 6 bases from J, with 14 bases between. The CDR3 reads CASSVGNSRADTQYF. The CDR3 nucleotides read TGTGCCAGCAGCGTAGGTAACAGCCGCGCCGATACGCAGTATTTT.

V gene TRBV11-2 combines with J gene TRBJ2-5; D perhaps matches TRBD2 (7 bases). V dropped 3 bases and J dropped 5 bases, with 13 bases sitting between them. The CDR3 covers 14 residues. Germline loops: CDR1 SGHAT, CDR2 FQNNGV. This CDR3 is CASSLGGGGETQYF. The CDR3 region has the DNA TGTGCCAGCAGCTTGGGGGGAGGGGGGGAGACCCAGTACTTC.

The chain carries TRBV7-2 and TRBJ1-1, with D possibly matching TRBD1 (5 bases). CDR1 is SGHTA and CDR2 is FQGNSA in the germline V gene. The CDR3 is 14 amino acids. V was shortened by 5 bases and J by 0 bases, with 10 bases between the two germline ends. The CDR3 DNA follows: TGTGCCAGCAGCGGACACTCGATGAACACTGAAGCTTTCTTT. This gives the protein CASSGHSMNTEAFF.

This clone was detected only once. The genes are TRBV30 and TRBJ2-1, with 8 bases fitting TRBD2. Germline V gives CDR1 GTSNPN, CDR2 SVGIG (reference sequence). V trimming: 1 base; J trimming: 9 bases; junction bases outside the gene matches: 11. CDR3 size: 15 residues. The CDR3 protein is CAWSGILSGRSEQFF. The CDR3, as DNA: TGTGCCTGGAGTGGTATTTTGAGCGGGAGAAGTGAGCAGTTCTTC.

This clone was detected a few times. The CDR3 spells CASSIRQFEKLFF. CDR3 DNA: TGCGCCAGCAGCATTAGACAGTTTGAAAAACTGTTTTTT. The chain carries TRBV5-1 and TRBJ1-4, with a tentative D call TRBD1 (5 bases). This CDR3 is 13 amino acids long. Germline V gene data show CDR1 as SGHRS and CDR2 as YFSETQ. Between the trimmed V and J ends, which lost 4 bases and 7 bases, there was a span of 11 bases.

The chain recombines TRBV18 with TRBJ2-1; 10 nucleotides align to TRBD2. Trimming removed 3 bases from V and 4 bases from J; junction bases left unmatched: 12. The CDR3 covers 18 residues. Looked up from germline, CDR1 is KGHSH and CDR2 is LQKENI. CDR3 residues: CASSPFISGGDPYNEQFF. Written as DNA, the CDR3 is TGTGCCAGCTCACCCTTCATCAGCGGGGGGGACCCTTACAATGAGCAGTTCTTC.

This chain connects TRBV6-4 to TRBJ2-1, with 12 bases lining up with TRBD2. Germline V gives CDR1 MRHNA, CDR2 SNTAGT. The CDR3 spans 14 residues. With V trimmed by 4 bases and J by 7 bases, 2 bases remained unmatched. The CDR3 sequence is CASSAGTSGNEQFF. CDR3 in DNA: TGTGCCAGCAGTGCCGGGACTAGCGGGAATGAGCAGTTCTTC.

The rearrangement joins TRBV5-6 to TRBJ1-5; D possibly corresponds to TRBD1 (5 bases). The CDR3 has 15 residues. Germline V gene lookup returns CDR1 SGHDT and CDR2 YYEEEE. V lost 2 bases and J lost 5, with 14 bases in between. The CDR3 region has the DNA TGTGCCAGCAGCTTAGGGGTCGGGGGGGATCAGCCCCAGCATTTT. This sequence encodes CASSLGVGGDQPQHF. The full variable domain, rest sourced from reference TRBV5-6 and TRBJ1-5, is DAGVTQSPTHLIKTRGQQVTLRCSPKSGHDTVSWYQQALGQGPQFIFQYYEEEERQRGNFPDRFSGHQFPNYSSELNVNALLLGDSALYLCASSLGVGGDQPQHFGDGTRLSIL.

The rearrangement links TRBV9 to TRBJ2-7; 12 positions agree with TRBD1. The V gene's germline CDR1 is SGDLS and CDR2 YYNGEE. V lost 3 bases, J lost 7 bases, and 5 bases stayed unmatched. CDR3 length: 14 amino acids. CDR3 residues: CASSARDRGREQYF. The CDR3 DNA sequence: TGTGCCAGCAGCGCCCGGGACAGGGGGCGTGAGCAGTACTTC.

This clone turned up a few times. This chain connects TRBV2 to TRBJ2-7; D remains unclear. The germline gives CDR1 SNHLY, CDR2 FYNNEI. The CDR3 totals 15 residues. The V and J ends lost 3 bases and 2 bases respectively, with 14 bases between them. In DNA, the CDR3 is TGTGCCAGCAGTGACTACAACTACCGGGCCTACGAGCAGTACTTC. This gives the protein CASSDYNYRAYEQYF.

In nucleotides, the CDR3 is TGTGGAACAGGGGTCTCGAACACTGAAGCTTTCTTT. It specifies CGTGVSNTEAFF. V is TRBV30 and J is TRBJ1-1; 7 bases line up with TRBD1. Germline-derived CDR1 and CDR2 are GTSNPN and SVGIG (reference sequence). The CDR3 is made up of 12 amino acids.

The chain recombines TRBV4-2 with TRBJ2-1, with TRBD2 identical over 12 bases. J was trimmed by 7 bases and V by 4 bases; bases with no gene match: 8. The CDR3 totals 16 residues. The V gene's germline CDR1 is LGHNA and CDR2 YNFKEQ. CDR3 region: CASSPELAGGVNEQFF. DNA of the CDR3: TGTGCCAGCAGCCCCGAACTAGCGGGAGGTGTGAATGAGCAGTTCTTC.

This chain links TRBV6-6 with TRBJ1-4, with TRBD1 as a possible D gene (6 bases). Trimming took 10 bases from V and 5 from J, leaving 17 bases between them. This CDR3 is 14 amino acids long. From germline, CDR1 is MNHNY and CDR2 SVGAGI (reference sequence). The CDR3 spells CATCKGTPNEKLFF. The CDR3 coding sequence is TGTGCCACCTGTAAAGGGACACCAAATGAAAAACTGTTTTTT.